A single TCR beta chain is shown here with its context. The antigen it binds to is not known. Per-base qualities were not stored, and no clone one base away is much larger. This same CDR3 is encoded by further DNA sequences in the sample. The immunoSEQ Assay, a bias-controlled multiplex PCR, was used to amplify TCRbeta CDR3 regions from genomic DNA. Regarding the original processing steps: Within the assay, amplification of reference gene primers was used to estimate how many nucleated cells each sample contained. To quantify the absolute abundance of each unique TCRbeta CDR3 rearrangement, sequence reads were collapsed and filtered. Productive Simpson clonality was computed per sample as the square root of Simpson's diversity index over productive rearrangements. In its TCRdb copy, this immuneACCESS table keeps in-frame sequences only and misses some clones. Where compared with another copy, unresolved V genes explain less than half of these, and the others have no known cause. V and J calls and clone size are given by that table; D and trimming were obtained from the DNA. Counted in this sample were around 500,000 clones; 80% to 90% of them appeared once. The top ten clonotypes cover under 9.5% of the sample.

The entry originates in a study of blood T cell repertoires in COVID-19 (dated by TCRdb to about 2020). About the full investigation: Samples from collaborators originated in the United States, Italy and Spain and spanned both the acute and convalescent phases of COVID-19. The prospective study material was composed of cDNA or gDNA derived from T cells, B-cell-depleted T cells, or PBMCs. Subjects who had been exposed to COVID-19, were actively infected with it, or had recovered from it provided the deeply sampled blood TCRbeta repertoires that made up the dataset. A freely available public database, intended as a resource for researchers studying the immune response to SARS-CoV-2, is where the repertoires were released. Samples were obtained from the ongoing ImmuneRACE study (first 160 participants) and from some 1,200 subjects provided by 6 global collaborators. Sample metadata almost always included a de-identified subject ID, COVID-19 status, age in years and sex. Where HLA class I and class II types were available, the types were taken from metadata supplied by the sample provider, not from assay-based typing.

The germline V gene supplies CDR1 KGHDR and CDR2 SFDVKD. V is shortened by 5 bases, J by 0 bases, and the region joining them spans 6 bases. The CDR3, cysteine through phenylalanine, is 13 amino acids long. Only CDR3 DNA remains: 39 bases, in frame from the first base. Findings and caveats that apply to the study as a whole: The quantity of clinical and demographic metadata differed by source and by participant and was supplied without curation.

Participants in the prospective study were aged roughly 18 to 95 years, lived in 20 to 30 United States geographic areas, and enrolled through a virtual design. Cohort assignment in the prospective study relied on participant-reported clinical history from a screening survey and a study questionnaire. ImmuneRACE Cohort 3 recovered participants were defined by two consecutive negative NP/OP PCR tests, healthcare professional clearance, or symptom resolution. In the prospective study, whole blood, serum and a nasopharyngeal or oropharyngeal swab were collected from each participant by mobile phlebotomists. Participants in the prospective study had the option to provide additional blood draws and questionnaires over a roughly 2-month period. Blood samples from the prospective study were shipped frozen or at room temperature prior to DNA extraction.

The sample taken for sequencing was PBMCs or T cells enriched from blood (not recorded which). The chain is assembled from TRBV24-1 and TRBJ1-1; no D gene is confidently identified. This receptor was taken from a woman aged 55-69 years who had recovered from COVID-19. The CDR3 in this case is CATSGPVNTEAFF. At the DNA level, the sequence is TGTGCCACCAGTGGTCCAGTGAACACTGAAGCTTTCTTT.